A selection of T cell receptor beta chains follows, all from one sample in a study of technical replicates of blood from a handful of donors. The method was immunoSEQ multiplex PCR; TCRdb's version includes in-frame clones alone and lacks a portion of them. The data show about 64,000 clones, roughly 90% seen once. Sequences were obtained from PBMCs. The receptors derive from a human donor in good health. Some clones in this sample may be carry-over from other donors' samples. Both conserved end residues are part of each CDR3. D genes are given only for firm matches. A row's size may be missing; if present it is once, few, many or a size class.

j_gene: TRBJ2-1
v_gene: TRBV6-4
abundance: NA
d_gene: NA
CDR3aa: CASTPEAGGYNEQFF
CDR3nt: TGTGCCAGCACCCCCGAGGCCGGGGGATACAATGAGCAGTTCTTC

j_gene: TRBJ1-5
v_gene: TRBV4-2
abundance: NA
d_gene: NA
CDR3aa: CASSQAGQSYQPQHF
CDR3nt: TGTGCCAGCAGCCAAGCAGGACAGAGTTATCAGCCCCAGCATTTT

j_gene: TRBJ2-5
v_gene: TRBV2
abundance: once
d_gene: TRBD1
CDR3aa: CASRDRGETQYF
CDR3nt: TGTGCCAGCAGGGACAGGGGTGAGACCCAGTACTTC

j_gene: TRBJ2-7
v_gene: TRBV2
abundance: once
d_gene: NA
CDR3aa: CASSGGGIYEQYF
CDR3nt: TGTGCCAGCAGCGGAGGAGGGATCTACGAGCAGTACTTC

j_gene: TRBJ1-2
v_gene: TRBV30
abundance: NA
d_gene: TRBD1
CDR3aa: CAWSQGGGYTF
CDR3nt: TGTGCCTGGAGTCAGGGGGGCGGCTACACCTTC

j_gene: TRBJ1-5
v_gene: TRBV30
abundance: NA
d_gene: TRBD1
CDR3aa: CAWNAGGLQPQHF
CDR3nt: TGTGCCTGGAACGCAGGGGGCCTTCAGCCCCAGCATTTT

j_gene: TRBJ2-4
v_gene: TRBV15
abundance: NA
d_gene: TRBD2
CDR3aa: CATSSEKRTSGGQNIQYF
CDR3nt: TGTGCCACCAGCAGTGAAAAAAGGACTAGCGGGGGCCAAAACATTCAGTACTTC

j_gene: TRBJ1-1
v_gene: TRBV6-6
abundance: few
d_gene: NA
CDR3aa: CAIRGGRRTEAFF
CDR3nt: TGTGCCATTCGGGGGGGACGTAGGACTGAAGCTTTCTTT

j_gene: TRBJ2-2
v_gene: TRBV18
abundance: NA
d_gene: TRBD2
CDR3aa: CASSPLRTSGGAGELFF
CDR3nt: TGTGCCAGCTCACCTCTGCGGACTAGCGGGGGGGCCGGGGAGCTGTTTTTT

j_gene: TRBJ2-5
v_gene: TRBV5-1
abundance: once
d_gene: NA
CDR3aa: CASSLAGGRSQETQYF
CDR3nt: TGCGCCAGCAGCTTGGCAGGGGGGCGGAGTCAAGAGACCCAGTACTTC

j_gene: TRBJ1-4
v_gene: TRBV13
abundance: NA
d_gene: TRBD1
CDR3aa: CASSGDRELFF
CDR3nt: TGTGCCAGCAGCGGTGACAGGGAACTGTTTTTT

j_gene: TRBJ2-1
v_gene: TRBV4-3
abundance: NA
d_gene: TRBD2
CDR3aa: CASSQEFLRGTSGKNEQFF
CDR3nt: TGCGCCAGCAGCCAAGAATTTTTAAGGGGGACTAGCGGGAAGAATGAGCAGTTCTTC

j_gene: TRBJ1-1
v_gene: TRBV15
abundance: NA
d_gene: TRBD1
CDR3aa: CATSSAYGTVMNTEAFF
CDR3nt: TGTGCCACCAGCAGTGCGTATGGGACAGTCATGAACACTGAAGCTTTCTTT

j_gene: TRBJ2-3
v_gene: TRBV7-3
abundance: NA
d_gene: NA
CDR3aa: CASSLRAGITDTQYF
CDR3nt: TGTGCCAGCAGCTTAAGGGCGGGAATCACAGATACGCAGTATTTT